The next 2 T cell receptor beta chains were all read from a single sample in a study of T cell changes during pregnancy in multiple sclerosis. This table comes from immunoSEQ multiplex PCR, and its TCRdb copy is limited to in-frame clones, with some not included. The table has approximately 60,000 clones, just over 90% seen once. The sample here was peripheral blood, taken in the second trimester of pregnancy. Receptor source: a female donor with multiple sclerosis, enrolled in a pregnancy study.

The J gene is TRBJ1-1, the V gene TRBV18; TRBD1 is a possible D gene (6 bases). The germline gives CDR1 KGHSH, CDR2 LQKENI. The germline V and J ends were trimmed by 4 bases and 3 bases, with 18 bases remaining between them. The CDR3 is 16 residues long. CDR3 amino acids: CASSRFLGGSDTEAFF. The CDR3 DNA reads TGTGCCAGCTCACGATTTTTAGGGGGATCGGACACTGAAGCTTTCTTT. Looking up the rest from reference TRBV18 and TRBJ1-1 gives the full variable domain: NAGVMQNPRHLVRRRGQEARLRCSPMKGHSHVYWYRQLPEEGLKFMVYLQKENIIDESGMPKERFSAEFPKEGPSILRIQQVVRGDSAAYFCASSRFLGGSDTEAFFGQGTRLTVV.

DNA of the CDR3: TGTGCCGGAGCGCCGGGACTAGCGGGGGCGGGGGATACGCAGTATTTT. It codes for CAGAPGLAGAGDTQYF. V gene TRBV30 combines with J gene TRBJ2-3; 14 nucleotides agree with TRBD2. With 8 bases clipped from V and 6 bases from J, the junction kept 13 bases outside the gene matches. CDR3 length equals 16 residues. Germline CDR1 reads GTSNPN; CDR2 reads SVGIG (reference sequence).